What follows are 25 T cell receptor beta chains derived from one specimen sequenced in a study of CD8 T cells in ankylosing spondylitis. Each CDR3 protein is one row after TCRdb ran MiXCR on the 5' RACE reads. The table includes some 270,000 distinct CDR3 sequences, about 20% detected once. What was sequenced was blood, either unsorted or a sorted T cell fraction (not recorded which). Receptors were obtained from a male donor with ankylosing spondylitis or in good health (not recorded which).

This clonotype was recorded at least ten times. The chain combines TRBV10-3 with TRBJ2-1; perhaps TRBD1 as D (11 bases). The germline V and J ends were trimmed by 6 bases and 3 bases, with 30 bases remaining between them. The V gene's germline CDR1 is ENHRY and CDR2 SYGVKD. The CDR3 spans 20 residues. CDR3 DNA sequence: TGTGCCATCAGGGAAGGACAGGGGGCTAGCGGGAGTGTGTTCTACAATGAGCAGTTCTTC. Translated: CAIREGQGASGSVFYNEQFF.

By share of the sample, this clonotype is medium-sized. The V call is TRBV5-1, the J call TRBJ2-3; D is perhaps TRBD2 (5 bases). This CDR3 has 17 amino acids. Trimming took 0 bases from V and 5 from J, leaving 19 bases between them. Per germline, CDR1 SGHRS and CDR2 YFSETQ. The CDR3 protein is CASSLAVAGEPVDTQYF. As DNA, the CDR3 is TGCGCCAGCAGCTTGGCCGTGGCGGGCGAGCCCGTAGATACGCAGTATTTT.

This clonotype has just a few counts. The chain links TRBV7-9 to TRBJ2-1, with D unclear. The CDR3 runs 13 residues. The V end lost 5 bases, the J end lost 8 bases, and 13 bases lay between the germline ends. Germline CDR1 SEHNR, CDR2 FQNEAQ (reference sequence). CDR3 protein: CASSTRSPDEQFF. CDR3 DNA sequence: TGTGCCAGCAGCACCCGGTCGCCGGATGAGCAGTTCTTC.

J is TRBJ2-7 and V is TRBV4-3, with D unclear. Trimming pared 2 bases from V and 6 bases from J, leaving 14 bases between. The germline gives CDR1 LGHNA, CDR2 YSLEER. The CDR3 runs to 14 residues. Here the CDR3 reads CASSQTTVDGEQYF. The CDR3 region has the DNA TGCGCCAGCAGCCAAACCACAGTGGACGGCGAGCAGTACTTC.

This clonotype was seen more than once but under ten times. This chain links TRBV15 with TRBJ2-7; 7 bases line up with TRBD2. Germline values: CDR1 LNHNV, CDR2 YYDKDF (reference sequence). Trimming took 0 bases from V and 2 from J; bases not matched to a gene: 7. This CDR3 comprises 16 residues. DNA for the CDR3: TGTGCCACCAGCAGAGATAGCCTAGCGGCAACCTACGAGCAGTACTTC. It is translated as CATSRDSLAATYEQYF.

The chain carries TRBV6-5 and TRBJ2-7, with 9 bases fitting TRBD2. J lost 6 bases, V lost 2 bases, and 14 bases had no gene match. The CDR3 runs 17 residues. Germline-derived CDR1 and CDR2 are MNHEY and SVGAGI. The CDR3 DNA reads as TGTGCCAGCAGTTACCGTTGGGTGATAGCGGGAGAGTTCGAGCAGTACTTC. Translation gives CASSYRWVIAGEFEQYF.

The chain employs TRBV5-1 and TRBJ2-7; no reliable D call. The CDR3 has 16 residues. Germline V gene data show CDR1 as SGHRS and CDR2 as YFSETQ. V shed 0 bases and J shed 3 bases, with 16 bases lying between them. In DNA, the CDR3 is TGCGCCAGCAGCTTGGCCGAGGTACCTACTTACTACGAGCAGTACTTC. Amino acid sequence: CASSLAEVPTYYEQYF. Based on the CDR3 plus reference TRBV5-1 and TRBJ2-7, the full variable domain is KAGVTQTPRYLIKTRGQQVTLSCSPISGHRSVSWYQQTPGQGLQFLFEYFSETQRNKGNFPGRFSGRQFSNSRSEMNVSTLELGDSALYLCASSLAEVPTYYEQYFGPGTRLTVT.

This clonotype was seen more than once but under ten times. The CDR3 DNA sequence: TGCAGTGCTAGTAGACTCGGACAACGGAACACCGGGGAGCTGTTTTTT. It is translated as CSASRLGQRNTGELFF. This chain connects TRBV20-1 to TRBJ2-2, with D perhaps matching TRBD1 (5 bases). CDR1 DFQATT and CDR2 SNEGSKA come from the germline V gene (reference sequence). The CDR3 spans 16 residues. The V gene lost 3 bases and the J gene lost 1 base, with 15 bases spanning the gap.

The chain combines TRBV7-9 with TRBJ2-7; TRBD2 aligns across 9 bases. This CDR3 spans 17 amino acids. Unmatched junction bases numbered 9, after V lost 0 bases and J lost 3 bases. Looked up from germline, CDR1 is SEHNR and CDR2 is FQNEAQ (reference sequence). The CDR3 DNA sequence: TGTGCCAGCAGCTTAGCCCCACTAAGCGGGAGGAACTACGAGCAGTACTTC. Translating gives CASSLAPLSGRNYEQYF.

This clonotype was recorded many times. The CDR3, as DNA: TGCGCCAGCAGCTCGTACGGGACTTTAAATGAGCAGTTCTTC. The encoded protein is CASSSYGTLNEQFF. The rearrangement joins TRBV5-1 to TRBJ2-1; D perhaps matches TRBD2 (6 bases). CDR1 is SGHRS, CDR2 YFSETQ, per germline. V lost 3 bases and J 7 bases, leaving 14 bases between the germline ends. There are 14 residues in the CDR3.

This sequence joins TRBV29-1 and TRBJ1-1, with D maybe TRBD1 (5 bases). Germline CDR1 reads SQVTM; CDR2 reads ANQGSEA. The CDR3 contains 12 residues. Between the trimmed V and J ends, which lost 3 bases and 6 bases, there was a span of 11 bases. CDR3 region: CSVDSGRPEAFF. For the CDR3, the DNA is TGCAGCGTTGACTCGGGACGCCCTGAAGCTTTCTTT.

The rearrangement links TRBV24-1 to TRBJ2-1; D remains ambiguous. CDR1 and CDR2 (germline): KGHDR, SFDVKD. V gave up 2 bases and J gave up 3 bases, with 16 bases separating them. This CDR3 spans 17 amino acids. The DNA of the CDR3 is TGTGCCACCAGTGATTCCCTAAGTGGTCAGGACTACAATGAGCAGTTCTTC. The encoded protein is CATSDSLSGQDYNEQFF.

This clonotype was seen only a few times. CDR3 region: CASSHTSGDTDTQYF. The CDR3 DNA follows: TGTGCCAGCAGCCATACTAGCGGGGACACGGATACGCAGTATTTT. The gene calls are TRBV11-2 and TRBJ2-3, with 10 bases lining up with TRBD2. The CDR3 loop spans 15 amino acids. Trimming removed 5 bases from V and 6 bases from J; junction bases left unmatched: 8. Germline CDR1 SGHAT, CDR2 FQNNGV.

The rearrangement links TRBV12-3 or TRBV12-4 to TRBJ2-5; 7 bases agree with TRBD2. V dropped 5 bases and J dropped 1; count of bases not matched to a gene: 7. This CDR3 comprises 15 residues. CDR3 sequence (DNA): TGTGCCAGCAGTGTCACTAGCGCCTCCCAAGAGACCCAGTACTTC. Protein product: CASSVTSASQETQYF.

The chain carries TRBV7-8 and TRBJ1-6; D gene unclear. From germline, CDR1 is SGHVS and CDR2 FQNEAQ. The CDR3 length is 12 residues. Trimming stripped 5 bases from V and 9 bases from J, with 8 bases between. CDR3 sequence reads: CASSPHSSPLHF. CDR3 nucleotides: TGTGCCAGCAGCCCCCACAGTTCACCCCTCCACTTT.

This chain joins TRBV12-3 or TRBV12-4 and TRBJ1-1; D remains unclear. The CDR3 has 14 residues. V was shortened by 3 bases and J by 3 bases, with 11 bases between the two germline ends. This CDR3 is CASSFWADHTEAFF. CDR3 in DNA: TGTGCCAGCAGTTTTTGGGCGGACCACACTGAAGCTTTCTTT.

This clonotype was seen ten or more times. The chain combines TRBV28 with TRBJ1-3; 7 nucleotides match TRBD1. Trimming cost V 3 bases and J 2 bases; bases outside gene matches: 1. Germline V gives CDR1 MDHEN, CDR2 SYDVKM. CDR3 length equals 14 residues. This CDR3 is CASSFGTAGNTIYF. Written as DNA, the CDR3 is TGTGCCAGCAGTTTTGGGACAGCTGGAAACACCATATATTTT.

The chain links TRBV28 to TRBJ2-7; TRBD1 is a possible D gene (6 bases). The germline V gene encodes CDR1 MDHEN and CDR2 SYDVKM. V was clipped by 4 bases and J by 7 bases, with 17 bases between them. The CDR3 runs 14 residues. This CDR3 is CASSSTRTAEEQYF. The CDR3 coding sequence is TGTGCCAGCAGTTCCACCCGGACAGCGGAAGAGCAGTACTTC.

This clonotype was picked up a small number of times. V is TRBV4-3 and J is TRBJ2-7; D not certain. The CDR3 loop spans 13 amino acids. Germline values: CDR1 LGHNA, CDR2 YSLEER. Trimming shortened V by 1 base and J by 3 bases, and 7 bases separated the two germline ends. The CDR3 nucleotides read TGCGCCAGCAGCCAAGTCCACCGCTACGAGCAGTACTTC. This translates into CASSQVHRYEQYF.

The rearrangement links TRBV4-2 to TRBJ2-5; D is unclear. Germline V gives CDR1 LGHNA, CDR2 YNFKEQ. Trimming removed 0 bases from V and 1 base from J, with 6 bases in between. The CDR3 runs 14 residues. The CDR3 protein is CASSQEYTQETQYF. The CDR3 bases are TGTGCCAGCAGCCAAGAGTATACCCAAGAGACCCAGTACTTC.

The sample holds a few counts of this clonotype. V usage is TRBV10-3 and J usage is TRBJ2-1; 8 bases fit TRBD1. The V gene end was trimmed by 2 bases and the J gene end by 7 bases; junction bases not matched to a gene: 4. Germline CDR1 is ENHRY and CDR2 is SYGVKD. The CDR3 length is 14 residues. The CDR3 nucleotides read TGTGCCATCAGTGAGACAACAGGGGGGAATGAGCAGTTCTTC. This encodes CAISETTGGNEQFF.

The rearrangement uses TRBV29-1 and TRBJ2-3; D is undetermined. V was pared by 0 bases and J by 4 bases, with 11 bases between. CDR3 length: 14 amino acids. Germline CDR1 reads SQVTM; CDR2 reads ANQGSEA. CDR3 nucleotides: TGCAGCGTTGAAGAATGGGTGGGGTCAGATACGCAGTATTTT. This codes for CSVEEWVGSDTQYF.

This clonotype came up a few times. The V call is TRBV4-3, the J call TRBJ2-7; 8 bases fit TRBD1. Germline V gene data show CDR1 as LGHNA and CDR2 as YSLEER. V dropped 1 base and J dropped 4; count of bases not matched to a gene: 9. The CDR3 totals 16 residues. CDR3 protein: CASSQGLAQGGYEQYF. DNA of the CDR3: TGCGCCAGCAGCCAAGGTCTTGCACAGGGGGGATACGAGCAGTACTTC.

The rearrangement uses TRBV7-2 and TRBJ2-1, with 8 bases aligning to TRBD2. The CDR3 covers 15 residues. Germline CDR1 is SGHTA and CDR2 is FQGNSA. Unmatched junction bases numbered 8, after V lost 4 bases and J lost 6 bases. CDR3 bases: TGTGCCAGCAGCTCCTCGGGAGGGGCCGGCAATGAGCAGTTCTTC. This encodes CASSSSGGAGNEQFF.

V usage is TRBV5-1 and J usage is TRBJ1-4, with a tentative D call TRBD1 (6 bases). Germline loops: CDR1 SGHRS, CDR2 YFSETQ. V was cut by 1 base and J by 7 bases, with 11 bases left in between. The CDR3 runs 14 residues. For the CDR3, the DNA is TGCGCCAGCAGCTTGATGTCAGGGGTTGAAAAACTGTTTTTT. Translated: CASSLMSGVEKLFF. The full variable domain, with the rest looked up from reference TRBV5-1 and TRBJ1-4, is KAGVTQTPRYLIKTRGQQVTLSCSPISGHRSVSWYQQTPGQGLQFLFEYFSETQRNKGNFPGRFSGRQFSNSRSEMNVSTLELGDSALYLCASSLMSGVEKLFFGSGTQLSVL.